These T cell receptor beta chains were read from a single sample in a study of response to subunit inactivated influenza vaccine. Using its own MiXCR run on the RT-PCR reads, TCRdb lists one record per CDR3 protein. The sample holds 650,000 or so distinct CDR3 sequences, approximately 15% seen once. The sample was PBMCs from blood, taken around two weeks before vaccination. The receptors shown here come from a man aged 45-65 years who received an inactivated influenza vaccine. The CDR3 runs from the conserved cysteine through the conserved F or W. The D gene is left open where the match is weak. The size field is filled for only some rows; it gives once, few, many or a size class.

J gene | V gene | clone size | D gene | CDR3 DNA | CDR3 protein
TRBJ1-5 | TRBV7-8 | NA | NA | TGTGCCAGCAGCCCCGGGGAGAATCAGCCCCAGCATTTT | CASSPGENQPQHF
TRBJ2-3 | TRBV3-1 | NA | NA | TGTGCCAGCAGCCAAGTGAGGGGTCTCACAGATACGCAGTATTTT | CASSQVRGLTDTQYF
TRBJ2-7 | TRBV4-1 | few | TRBD1 | TGCGCCAGCAGCCAAGAACAGGGGACCTTCTCCTACGAGCAGTACTTC | CASSQEQGTFSYEQYF
TRBJ2-2 | TRBV29-1 | few | TRBD2 | TGCAGCGCGGTAATAGCGGGAGTTTTTTCCGGGGAGCTGTTTTTT | CSAVIAGVFSGELFF
TRBJ2-4 | TRBV7-2 | NA | NA | TGTGCCAGCAGCTTAAGGGCCTTCGGATTAGCCAAAAACATTCAGTACTTC | CASSLRAFGLAKNIQYF
TRBJ2-1 | TRBV4-1 | NA | TRBD1 | TGCGCCAGCAGCCGAGGACAGGGGGCTAATAATGAGCAGTTCTTC | CASSRGQGANNEQFF
TRBJ2-3 | TRBV15 | NA | NA | TGTGCCACCAGCACCGCTCTGGAGGGGGATACGCAGTATTTT | CATSTALEGDTQYF
TRBJ2-2 | TRBV4-1 | few | NA | TGCGCCAGCAGCCAAGATATACCGAGACCTGGGGGTCCACCCTCTGGCAACACCGGGGAGCTGTTTTTT | CASSQDIPRPGGPPSGNTGELFF
TRBJ2-1 | TRBV10-3 | few | TRBD2 | TGTGCCATCAGTGAGGGGACTAGCGGGATTGAAGATGAGCAGTTCTTC | CAISEGTSGIEDEQFF
TRBJ2-3 | TRBV27 | NA | TRBD1 | TGTGCCAGCAGGGGAGGGACAGGGCTGTCAGATACGCAGTATTTT | CASRGGTGLSDTQYF
TRBJ2-2 | TRBV20-1 | NA | NA | TGCAGTGCCGAAGGGAGGAACACCGGGGAGCTGTTTTTT | CSAEGRNTGELFF
TRBJ1-1 | TRBV20-1 | NA | NA | TGCGGGCTGAGGCAGAACACTGAAGCTTTCTTT | CGLRQNTEAFF
TRBJ2-5 | TRBV15 | few | TRBD2 | TGTGCCACCAGCAGGGGACTAGCGGGAGGACCACAAGAGACCCAGTACTTC | CATSRGLAGGPQETQYF
TRBJ2-1 | TRBV20-1 | few | NA | TGCAGTGCTAGGCGCAGGGACCAATCCTACAATGAGCAGTTCTTC | CSARRRDQSYNEQFF
TRBJ2-5 | TRBV5-6 | few | NA | TGTGCCAGCAGCTTGCCCGGGGCAGGAGGGGAGACCCAGTACTTC | CASSLPGAGGETQYF
TRBJ2-7 | TRBV7-9 | many | NA | TGTGCCAGCAGCTCTATCCGGGGGGAGCAGTACTTC | CASSSIRGEQYF
TRBJ1-1 | TRBV27 | few | NA | TGTGCCAGCAGCAGTCCAGGGTTTAGGGGCCGCGAGAACACTGAAGCTTTCTTT | CASSSPGFRGRENTEAFF
TRBJ2-1 | TRBV6-2/TRBV6-3 | NA | NA | TGTGCCAGCAGATGGAATCCCACGAATGCGGAGATACTCGAGCAGTTCTTC | CASRWNPTNAEILEQFF
TRBJ2-1 | TRBV6-6 | few | NA | TGTGCCAGCAGTTCCGCCCTCGAGCAGTTCTTC | CASSSALEQFF
TRBJ2-7 | TRBV18 | few | NA | TGTGCCAGCTCACCACCGCTAAGTTACGAGCAGTACTTC | CASSPPLSYEQYF
TRBJ2-7 | TRBV6-6 | few | NA | TGTGCCAGCAGGCCCCCCGAGCAGTACTTC | CASRPPEQYF
TRBJ2-4 | TRBV18 | NA | NA | TGTGCCAGCTCACCAAGTGGGGGTTCCAAAAACATTCAGTACTTC | CASSPSGGSKNIQYF
TRBJ2-1 | TRBV5-6 | NA | TRBD2 | TGTGCCAGCAGCTTGGCCGGGCTGATAGCGGGAGGTAATGAGCAGTTCTTC | CASSLAGLIAGGNEQFF
TRBJ1-2 | TRBV28 | few | NA | TGTGCCAGCAGTTTATCGGGAGGCCCCGACGAGGGCTACACCTTC | CASSLSGGPDEGYTF
TRBJ2-1 | TRBV6-1 | few | NA | TGTGCCAGCAGTGCTATACCGGGAGCGGAGCTTAGATCGGATGAGCAGTTCTTC | CASSAIPGAELRSDEQFF
TRBJ2-7 | TRBV6-1 | NA | TRBD1 | TGTGCCCGCAGTGGGACAGGTTCTTCCGAGCAGTACTTC | CARSGTGSSEQYF
TRBJ2-3 | TRBV7-3 | NA | NA | TGTGCCAGCAGCTTAAGGGCCCCTTCGATGGCGAGGTGGGGGACAGATACGCAGTATTTT | CASSLRAPSMARWGTDTQYF
TRBJ2-2 | TRBV5-1 | few | NA | TGCGCCAGCAGCCCGGAAATATGGGGCGAAACCGGGGAGCTGTTTTTT | CASSPEIWGETGELFF
TRBJ2-3 | TRBV12-3/TRBV12-4 | few | NA | TGTGCCAGCAGTTTAATTTGGGGAAGCACAGATACGCAGTATTTT | CASSLIWGSTDTQYF
TRBJ1-4 | TRBV3-1 | NA | NA | TGTGCCAGCAGCCAAGCCTCGGTGGGTGCGAAGAAACTGTTTTTT | CASSQASVGAKKLFF
TRBJ2-3 | TRBV7-2 | NA | NA | TGTGCCAGCAGCTTCAGGACAGGCACAGATACGCAGTATTTT | CASSFRTGTDTQYF
TRBJ2-5 | TRBV5-1 | few | TRBD2 | TGCGCCAGCAGCGGGGGACTAGCGGGAGGAGAGACCCAGTACTTC | CASSGGLAGGETQYF
TRBJ2-1 | TRBV20-1 | few | TRBD2 | TGCAGTGCTAGAGATAGCGGGATGCACAATGAGCAGTTCTTC | CSARDSGMHNEQFF
TRBJ1-1 | TRBV6-5 | NA | NA | TGTGCCAGCAGTTTGCCGAGAGGGGCGGGGAACACTGAAGCTTTCTTT | CASSLPRGAGNTEAFF
TRBJ2-5 | TRBV6-2/TRBV6-3 | NA | TRBD2 | TGTGCCAGCTCCGAGGCGGGAGAACCCCCTGGGACCCAGTACTTC | CASSEAGEPPGTQYF
TRBJ1-6 | TRBV7-2 | many | TRBD1 | TGTGCCAGCAGCTCGGGGACAGTCAATTCACCCCTCCACTTT | CASSSGTVNSPLHF
TRBJ1-5 | TRBV6-2/TRBV6-3 | few | NA | TGTGCCAGCAGTTACGGCGATCAGCCCCAGCATTTT | CASSYGDQPQHF
TRBJ1-5 | TRBV10-3 | many | TRBD1 | TGTGCCATCATTAGGGGACAGGGGTCTTTCCGTCAGCCCCAGCATTTT | CAIIRGQGSFRQPQHF
TRBJ2-7 | TRBV6-5 | NA | NA | TGTGCCAGCAGTTACTCTTCAGGCGCCAGGGGCCGGGGGAGATACGAGCAGTACTTC | CASSYSSGARGRGRYEQYF
TRBJ1-5 | TRBV6-1 | NA | NA | TGTGCCAGCAGCCCCCCGGGTCAAGGGGGCAATCAGCCCCAGCATTTT | CASSPPGQGGNQPQHF
TRBJ1-2 | TRBV27 | many | NA | TGTGCCAGCAGTTTTCTCTCTCAGGGTGCCGATGGCTACACCTTC | CASSFLSQGADGYTF
TRBJ2-1 | TRBV7-8 | NA | NA | TGTGCCAGCAGCTTGGGGAGACTACCCTACAATGAGCAGTTCTTC | CASSLGRLPYNEQFF
TRBJ2-7 | TRBV2 | few | TRBD1 | TGTGCCAGTAAAAGACAGGGGGGGGTCTACGAGCAGTACTTC | CASKRQGGVYEQYF
TRBJ2-4 | TRBV4-3 | NA | NA | TGCGCCAGCAGCCAAGATCGCTTTGAGGGAAACATTCAGTACTTC | CASSQDRFEGNIQYF
TRBJ2-7 | TRBV28 | few | NA | TGTGCCAGCGGCGAGAGCTCCTACGAGCAGTACTTC | CASGESSYEQYF